The clone carrying this TCR beta chain was counted a single time. The sample is drawn from a study of blood T cell repertoires in COVID-19. Study context: COVID-19 samples collected from the United States, Italy and Spain covered acute and convalescent phases. T cells, B-cell-depleted T cells, or PBMCs provided the cDNA or gDNA that served as material.

As processed by the authors: How many nucleated cells were present was estimated from reference gene primer amplification. Only in-frame clones appear in the TCRdb table, and some are missing; sequencing was by immunoSEQ multiplex PCR. V, J and clone size were drawn from that table, and D and trimming were deduced from the DNA. The table records about 110,000 clones, approximately 84% of them present only once. Germline CDR1 is SGHVS and CDR2 is FNYEAQ. The CDR3 is 15 amino acids. V shed 1 base, J shed 4 bases, and the junction held 3 bases outside the gene matches. This clonotype was sampled from a middle-aged man with acute or convalescent COVID-19. V gene TRBV7-6 combines with J gene TRBJ1-3; 8 nucleotides agree with TRBD1. The sequenced sample was peripheral blood. CDR3 amino acids: CASSLVAGGGNTIYF. In DNA, the CDR3 is TGTGCCAGCAGCTTAGTCGCAGGGGGCGGAAACACCATATATTTT.